This is a list of T cell receptor beta chains from one sample in a study of shared clonotypes between healthy human individuals. Some clones are missing from TCRdb's copy, which holds only in-frame ones; the method was immunoSEQ multiplex PCR. The sample has millions of clones; 85% to 95% are singletons. The sequencing sample was made of naive CD4+ T cells sorted from blood. These receptor sequences come from a man younger than 35 in good health. The CDR3 runs from the conserved cysteine through the conserved F or W. A D gene is named only where the DNA matches it firmly. For some rows the clone size is stated as once, few or many, or as a class when expanded; others skip it.

D gene	J gene	clone size	CDR3 length	V gene	CDR3 protein	CDR3 DNA
TRBD2	TRBJ2-7	-	14	TRBV28	CASSSGGSSYEQYF	TGTGCCAGCAGCTCGGGGGGAAGCTCCTACGAGCAGTACTTC
TRBD1	TRBJ2-1	-	15	TRBV7-9	CASSPQGVGYNEQFF	TGTGCCAGCAGCCCTCAGGGGGTAGGGTACAATGAGCAGTTCTTC
-	TRBJ1-5	-	17	TRBV18	CASSPPVFDLGNQPQHF	TGTGCCAGCTCACCACCGGTATTTGATCTGGGCAATCAGCCCCAGCATTTT
-	TRBJ2-1	-	13	TRBV5-1	CASSLGSTNEQFF	TGCGCCAGCAGCTTGGGTAGCACCAATGAGCAGTTCTTC
-	TRBJ1-5	-	13	TRBV10-3	CAISEYSNQPQHF	TGTGCCATTTCAGAATATAGCAATCAGCCCCAGCATTTT
-	TRBJ1-5	-	15	TRBV30	CAWSVLSLSNQPQHF	TGTGCCTGGAGTGTACTCAGCCTTAGCAATCAGCCCCAGCATTTT
-	TRBJ1-1	-	13	TRBV6-6	CASRGVMNTEAFF	TGTGCCAGTCGGGGAGTGATGAACACTGAAGCTTTCTTT
TRBD1	TRBJ1-5	-	14	TRBV2	CASSELRQGEPQHF	TGTGCCAGCAGTGAATTGAGGCAGGGGGAGCCCCAGCATTTT
-	TRBJ1-5	-	14	TRBV19	CASSEQGSNQPQHF	TGTGCCAGTAGTGAACAGGGTAGCAATCAGCCCCAGCATTTT
-	TRBJ1-5	-	14	TRBV19	CASSLVNSNQPQHF	TGTGCCAGTAGTCTCGTAAATAGCAATCAGCCCCAGCATTTT
-	TRBJ2-3	-	17	TRBV10-3	CAISESRGQGSRDTQYF	TGTGCCATCAGTGAGTCCAGAGGCCAGGGCAGTAGGGATACGCAGTATTTT
-	TRBJ2-7	-	14	TRBV9	CASSVGRGPYEQYF	TGTGCCAGCAGCGTAGGCAGGGGACCCTACGAGCAGTACTTC
TRBD1	TRBJ2-1	-	14	TRBV10-3	CAISTGQILSEQFF	TGTGCCATCAGTACGGGACAGATTCTTAGTGAGCAGTTCTTC
-	TRBJ1-2	once	11	TRBV6-5	CASTLRVGYTF	TGTGCCAGCACCCTCCGGGTTGGCTACACCTTC
-	TRBJ1-5	once	15	TRBV27	CASRRTSSGTQPQHF	TGTGCCAGCAGACGGACATCCTCCGGGACTCAGCCCCAGCATTTT
-	TRBJ2-7	-	12	TRBV30	CAGASGGNEQYF	TGTGCCGGCGCTTCAGGGGGGAACGAGCAGTACTTC
-	TRBJ2-7	-	13	TRBV10-3	CAISEKGTYEQYF	TGTGCCATCAGTGAGAAGGGGACCTACGAGCAGTACTTC
-	TRBJ2-3	-	14	TRBV19	CASSKSDAGDTQYF	TGTGCCAGTAGTAAATCGGACGCCGGCGATACGCAGTATTTT
-	TRBJ1-3	-	15	TRBV6-6	CASRPDQGAGNTIYF	TGTGCCAGCAGACCGGACCAGGGTGCTGGAAACACCATATATTTT
TRBD2	TRBJ2-3	-	14	TRBV18	CASSLIDSGDTQYF	TGTGCCAGCTCTCTTATCGATAGCGGGGATACGCAGTATTTT
TRBD1	TRBJ1-3	-	14	TRBV19	CASRVQGAGNTIYF	TGTGCCAGTAGAGTACAGGGGGCCGGAAACACCATATATTTT
-	TRBJ2-7	once	13	TRBV9	CASNRDGSYEQYF	TGTGCCAGCAACCGGGACGGATCCTACGAGCAGTACTTC
TRBD2	TRBJ2-5	-	15	TRBV28	CASGSGGDFGETQYF	TGTGCCAGCGGTAGCGGGGGGGACTTTGGGGAGACCCAGTACTTC
-	TRBJ2-6	-	15	TRBV10-3	CAISEQLSGANVLTF	TGTGCCATCAGTGAGCAGCTTTCCGGGGCCAACGTCCTGACTTTC
TRBD1	TRBJ2-7	-	12	TRBV5-1	CASSWGQYEQYF	TGCGCCAGCAGTTGGGGACAGTACGAGCAGTACTTC
-	TRBJ1-2	-	12	TRBV2	CASSRDPYGYTF	TGTGCCAGCAGCCGGGACCCCTATGGCTACACCTTC
-	TRBJ2-3	-	14	TRBV18	CASSPGISTDTQYF	TGTGCCAGCTCACCGGGTATCAGCACAGATACGCAGTATTTT
-	TRBJ1-1	-	19	TRBV7-2	CASSSDADSKLSMNTEAFF	TGTGCCAGCAGCTCAGATGCCGACAGTAAGTTATCCATGAACACTGAAGCTTTCTTT
-	TRBJ2-2	-	14	TRBV5-4	CASSLEGNTGELFF	TGTGCCAGCAGCTTGGAGGGGAACACCGGGGAGCTGTTTTTT
TRBD2	TRBJ2-5	once	17	TRBV5-4	CASSTGLAGGLGETQYF	TGTGCCAGCAGCACCGGACTAGCGGGGGGCTTGGGAGAGACCCAGTACTTC
-	TRBJ2-7	-	14	TRBV28	CASSSPMSPYEQYF	TGTGCCAGCAGCAGTCCGATGTCACCCTACGAGCAGTACTTC
-	TRBJ2-3	-	16	TRBV5-4	CASRRRDSRSTDTQYF	TGTGCCAGCAGAAGGAGGGACAGCCGTAGCACAGATACGCAGTATTTT
TRBD2	TRBJ2-2	-	16	TRBV5-1	CASSLELAGATGELFF	TGCGCCAGCAGCTTGGAACTAGCGGGAGCCACCGGGGAGCTGTTTTTT
-	TRBJ2-7	-	14	TRBV18	CASSPGRASYEQYF	TGTGCCAGCTCACCAGGTCGGGCCTCCTACGAGCAGTACTTC
-	TRBJ1-6	-	15	TRBV18	CASSRARADNSPLHF	TGTGCCAGCTCACGGGCCAGGGCGGATAATTCACCCCTCCACTTT
TRBD2	TRBJ2-3	few	14	TRBV6-5	CASRGSGSTDTQYF	TGTGCCAGCCGCGGGAGCGGGAGTACAGATACGCAGTATTTT
-	TRBJ2-1	-	15	TRBV4-1	CASSPSGNPYNEQFF	TGCGCCAGCAGTCCCAGCGGAAACCCCTACAATGAGCAGTTCTTC
-	TRBJ1-5	-	13	TRBV5-4	CASSLDGNQPQHF	TGTGCCAGCAGCTTGGACGGCAATCAGCCCCAGCATTTT
-	TRBJ2-1	-	15	TRBV30	CAWKRGASDYNEQFF	TGTGCCTGGAAAAGAGGGGCTAGCGACTACAATGAGCAGTTCTTC
-	TRBJ2-1	-	14	TRBV7-2	CASSHFERDNEQFF	TGTGCCAGCAGCCACTTTGAGCGGGACAATGAGCAGTTCTTC
-	TRBJ2-7	-	11	TRBV20-1	CSARQGYEQYF	TGCAGTGCTAGACAGGGCTACGAGCAGTACTTC
-	TRBJ2-2	-	16	TRBV5-1	CASSLGAGRPTGELFF	TGCGCCAGCAGCTTGGGGGCAGGAAGGCCCACCGGGGAGCTGTTTTTT
-	TRBJ1-6	once	16	TRBV27	CASSPNYRGDNSPLHF	TGTGCCAGCAGTCCAAACTATAGGGGGGATAATTCACCCCTCCACTTT
TRBD2	TRBJ2-7	-	17	TRBV18	CASSPGLAGGPVFEQYF	TGTGCCAGCTCACCCGGACTAGCGGGAGGGCCGGTATTTGAGCAGTACTTC
-	TRBJ1-4	-	14	TRBV7-8	CATLSRATNEKLFF	TGTGCCACCCTGAGTAGGGCAACTAATGAAAAACTGTTTTTT
TRBD1	TRBJ1-4	-	14	TRBV7-9	CASSEGAANEKLFF	TGTGCCAGCAGCGAGGGGGCGGCTAATGAAAAACTGTTTTTT
-	TRBJ2-2	-	14	TRBV6-1	CAYKQGLATGELFF	TGTGCCTATAAGCAGGGCCTCGCCACCGGGGAGCTGTTTTTT
-	TRBJ2-2	-	17	TRBV27	CASSPGLTFSNTGELFF	TGTGCCAGCAGCCCCGGACTGACGTTCTCGAACACCGGGGAGCTGTTTTTT
-	TRBJ1-1	-	14	TRBV5-4	CASSRTEGPTEAFF	TGTGCCAGCAGCCGGACAGAAGGGCCCACTGAAGCTTTCTTT
-	TRBJ2-2	-	13	TRBV10-1	CASSDTGFGELFF	TGCGCCAGCAGTGATACAGGGTTCGGGGAGCTGTTTTTT